This TCR beta chain was profiled in a study of CD8 T cells in ankylosing spondylitis. The study's findings and limits: It appeared that ankylosing spondylitis blood was characterized by a TCR beta motif of fewer than 10 highly homologous variants.

The V and J ends lost 5 bases and 6 bases respectively, with 11 bases between them. Germline assignment: CDR1 ENHRY and CDR2 SYGVKD. The CDR3 is 12 amino acids. TCRdb passed the 5' RACE reads through MiXCR, listing each CDR3 protein once. This sample has fewer than 750,000 distinct CDR3 sequences, with around 19% found just once. This clonotype appeared a few times. Its antigen is undetermined. This clonotype was obtained from a male donor with ankylosing spondylitis. The sequenced material came from blood, either unsorted or a sorted T cell fraction (not recorded which). The chain has TRBV10-3 and TRBJ2-7, with D perhaps assigned TRBD1 or TRBD2 (5 bases each). The CDR3 DNA is TGTGCCATCAGTTTCTCGGGACGCGAGCAGTACTTC. Translation gives CAISFSGREQYF.